The rows below give T cell receptor beta chains drawn from one sample of a study of OX40 agonist ivuxolimab in advanced cancers. Libraries were prepared by immunoSEQ multiplex PCR; TCRdb keeps only in-frame clonotypes and omits some of them. The sample has under 70,000 clones, more than 85% seen once. The material was CD4+ or CD8+ T cells sorted from blood, obtained in a trial of the OX40 agonist ivuxolimab. These receptors were collected from an adult with an advanced solid tumor such as melanoma, head and neck, liver or kidney cancer. Each CDR3 is given with its conserved first and last residue. D genes are given only for firm matches. Not every row has a clone size; where given, it reads once, few, many or a size class.

d_call: -; v_call: TRBV19; j_call: TRBJ2-3; clone_size: -; cdr3_nt: TGTGCCAGTACTTCCGGGACTTACTCCGATACGCAGTATTTT; cdr3_aa: CASTSGTYSDTQYF
d_call: -; v_call: TRBV6-5; j_call: TRBJ1-3; clone_size: -; cdr3_nt: TGTGCCAGCAGTCCAGACGGAGCTGGTAACACCATATATTTT; cdr3_aa: CASSPDGAGNTIYF
d_call: -; v_call: TRBV4-2; j_call: TRBJ1-2; clone_size: -; cdr3_nt: TGTGCCAGCAGCCAAGATGATACGGCTAACTATGGCTACACCTTC; cdr3_aa: CASSQDDTANYGYTF
d_call: TRBD2; v_call: TRBV7-9; j_call: TRBJ2-7; clone_size: -; cdr3_nt: TGTGCCAGCAGCTTAACGGGGGGTGGGTCCTACGAGCAGTACTTC; cdr3_aa: CASSLTGGGSYEQYF
d_call: -; v_call: TRBV13; j_call: TRBJ1-3; clone_size: -; cdr3_nt: TGTGCCAGCAGCTTAGCTCTCCTGGACTCTGGAAACACCATATATTTT; cdr3_aa: CASSLALLDSGNTIYF
d_call: TRBD2; v_call: TRBV5-4; j_call: TRBJ2-7; clone_size: -; cdr3_nt: TGTGCCAGCAGCTTGGGCCTAGCGGGGGCCGCCTACGAGCAGTACTTC; cdr3_aa: CASSLGLAGAAYEQYF
d_call: TRBD2; v_call: TRBV11-2; j_call: TRBJ2-7; clone_size: -; cdr3_nt: TGTGCCAGCAGCTTTCCCCTGGGTGGGCTAGCGGGTTCCTACGAGCAGTACTTC; cdr3_aa: CASSFPLGGLAGSYEQYF
d_call: -; v_call: TRBV30; j_call: TRBJ1-1; clone_size: -; cdr3_nt: TGTGCCTGGAGTGTAGGGCATGTCGGGAACACTGAAGCTTTCTTT; cdr3_aa: CAWSVGHVGNTEAFF
d_call: TRBD1; v_call: TRBV6-5; j_call: TRBJ1-1; clone_size: -; cdr3_nt: TGTGCCAGCAGCTTTACCGGGACAGGGGGAGCTGAAGCTTTCTTT; cdr3_aa: CASSFTGTGGAEAFF
d_call: -; v_call: TRBV29-1; j_call: TRBJ2-1; clone_size: -; cdr3_nt: TGCAGCGTTGGGCGGCAAGAAAGCGGGAATGAGCAGTTCTTC; cdr3_aa: CSVGRQESGNEQFF
d_call: -; v_call: TRBV19; j_call: TRBJ2-2; clone_size: -; cdr3_nt: TGTGCCAGTATGCCCGTGGCGGCTGGGGGCGGGGAGCTGTTTTTT; cdr3_aa: CASMPVAAGGGELFF
d_call: TRBD1; v_call: TRBV7-3; j_call: TRBJ2-5; clone_size: -; cdr3_nt: TGTGCCAGCAGCCCCGGGACAGGGGGCATCGTCCCTTGGGAGACCCAGTACTTC; cdr3_aa: CASSPGTGGIVPWETQYF
d_call: -; v_call: TRBV21-1; j_call: TRBJ1-3; clone_size: -; cdr3_nt: TGTGCCAGCAGCAAAATTTCCGGAAACACCATATATTTT; cdr3_aa: CASSKISGNTIYF
d_call: -; v_call: TRBV2; j_call: TRBJ2-1; clone_size: -; cdr3_nt: TGTGCCAGCAGTGAGTTAGGCCCGTGGATAGGGTTCTTC; cdr3_aa: CASSELGPWIGFF
d_call: -; v_call: TRBV19; j_call: TRBJ1-1; clone_size: -; cdr3_nt: TGTGCCAGTAGTATGGGTCTCGGTAACACTGAAGCTTTCTTT; cdr3_aa: CASSMGLGNTEAFF
d_call: -; v_call: TRBV28; j_call: TRBJ2-2; clone_size: -; cdr3_nt: TGTGCCACCTCGACCACAGGGACGGCCGGGGAGCTGTTTTTT; cdr3_aa: CATSTTGTAGELFF
d_call: TRBD1; v_call: TRBV15; j_call: TRBJ1-4; clone_size: -; cdr3_nt: TGTGCCACCAGCAGAGAAGGACAGGGCGGAGAAAAACTGTTTTTT; cdr3_aa: CATSREGQGGEKLFF
d_call: -; v_call: TRBV27; j_call: TRBJ2-3; clone_size: once; cdr3_nt: TGTGCCAGCAGTATCCATAGGAGGACTAGCACAGATACGCAGTATTTT; cdr3_aa: CASSIHRRTSTDTQYF
d_call: -; v_call: TRBV11-3; j_call: TRBJ2-7; clone_size: -; cdr3_nt: TGTGCCAGCAGCTTAACTACAGGGACCGAGCAGTACTTC; cdr3_aa: CASSLTTGTEQYF
d_call: -; v_call: TRBV7-9; j_call: TRBJ1-5; clone_size: -; cdr3_nt: TGTGCCAGCAGCGCCTCGGGGGTTAGCAATCAGCCCCAGCATTTT; cdr3_aa: CASSASGVSNQPQHF
d_call: TRBD2; v_call: TRBV5-4; j_call: TRBJ2-5; clone_size: -; cdr3_nt: TGTGCCAGCAACCCTTATAGCGGGAGGGCGGGGGAGACCCAGTACTTC; cdr3_aa: CASNPYSGRAGETQYF
d_call: -; v_call: TRBV15; j_call: TRBJ1-1; clone_size: -; cdr3_nt: TGTGCCACCAGCAGAGATAGGGGGGATTGGACTGAAGCTTTCTTT; cdr3_aa: CATSRDRGDWTEAFF
d_call: -; v_call: TRBV5-1; j_call: TRBJ2-5; clone_size: -; cdr3_nt: TGCGCCAGCAGTAGGGAACCAAACCAAGAGACCCAGTACTTC; cdr3_aa: CASSREPNQETQYF
d_call: -; v_call: TRBV29-1; j_call: TRBJ2-5; clone_size: -; cdr3_nt: TGCAGCGTTGTACCGTCACAAGAGACCCAGTACTTC; cdr3_aa: CSVVPSQETQYF
d_call: -; v_call: TRBV2; j_call: TRBJ2-7; clone_size: -; cdr3_nt: TGTGCCAGCAGTGAACGTCAGTACGAGCAGTACTTC; cdr3_aa: CASSERQYEQYF
d_call: TRBD2; v_call: TRBV19; j_call: TRBJ2-3; clone_size: -; cdr3_nt: TGTGCCAGTAGATGGGGAGGACTAGCGGGCACAGATACGCAGTATTTT; cdr3_aa: CASRWGGLAGTDTQYF